These 18 T cell receptor beta chains came from one sample sequenced in a study of post-analysis software for immune sequencing data (dated by TCRdb to between 2014 and 2017). What the research found in general, with its limitations: Significantly higher frequencies in patients than in controls were found for about 5 TRBV segments, including TRBV5-6, TRBV5-1 and TRBV20-1.

Antigens for these TCRs are unknown. Receptor libraries were prepared by PCR. The sequencing machine was an Illumina HiSeq 2500. To reduce PCR and sequencing biases, unique molecular identifiers were incorporated into the TCR beta cDNA libraries. TCRdb reworked the public reads: Q25 trimming with fastp, MiXCR clone assembly, productive beta chains retained. Every entry covers one CDR3 protein and lists the most common genes and DNA from its rows. The sample includes around 180,000 distinct CDR3 sequences, with 30% observed a single time. The ten largest clones represent over 1.2% of the sample. Material for sequencing was blood. All receptors derive from a girl aged 10-17 years with multiple sclerosis.

This clonotype appeared a single time. The CDR3 DNA reads TGTGCCAGTAGTATCAGCGACAGTAGCTCCTACGAGCAGTACTTC. It encodes CASSISDSSSYEQYF. The V gene is TRBV19, the J gene TRBJ2-4; tentatively, D is TRBD1 (5 bases). The DNA end favors TRBJ2-7, so the J call may be wrong. This CDR3 has 15 amino acids. CDR1 is LNHDA, CDR2 SQIVND, per germline (reference sequence).

This clonotype showed up many times. This chain uses TRBV7-3 with TRBJ2-3; 9 nucleotides agree with TRBD2. Germline CDR1 SGHTA, CDR2 FQGTGA. The CDR3 is 16 amino acids. V trimming: 4 bases; J trimming: 1 base; junction bases outside the gene matches: 6. The CDR3 reads CASSSPRTSGTDTQYF. The CDR3 DNA is TGTGCCAGCAGCTCCCCTCGGACTAGCGGCACAGATACGCAGTATTTT. Complete variable domain (other parts from reference TRBV7-3 and TRBJ2-3): GAGVSQTPSNKVTEKGKYVELRCDPISGHTALYWYRQSLGQGPEFLIYFQGTGAADDSGLPNDRFFAVRPEGSVSTLKIQRTERGDSAVYLCASSSPRTSGTDTQYFGPGTRLTVL.

Many counts were recorded for this clonotype. The chain recombines TRBV20-1 with TRBJ2-7, with D possibly TRBD1 on 6 matching bases. Trimming left V 0 bases short and J 3 bases short, with 15 bases between. Germline CDR1 reads DFQATT; CDR2 reads SNEGSKA (reference sequence). CDR3 length: 15 residues. In DNA form, the CDR3 reads TGCAGTGCTAGAGATCTGGCAGGGGCGATCTACGAGCAGTACTTC. Its protein product is CSARDLAGAIYEQYF.

Of note for this clonotype: Germline and junction disagree at one end, which may indicate a read error. The chain joins TRBV15 to TRBJ2-3; no clear D gene. Germline values: CDR1 LNHNV, CDR2 YYDKDF (reference sequence). CDR3 length: 15 residues. The CDR3 sequence is CATSRSIPCTDTQYF. The CDR3 DNA is TGCGCCACCAGCCGTAGTATCCCGTGCACAGATACGCAGTATTTT.

Note on this clonotype: This sequence may be a read error, since a much larger clone differs from it by one base. The rearrangement joins TRBV7-8 to TRBJ2-7; perhaps TRBD2 as D (5 bases). CDR1 and CDR2 (germline): SGHVS, FQNEAQ. The CDR3 spans 14 residues. Trimming left V 4 bases short and J 0 bases short, with 10 bases between. As DNA, the CDR3 is TGTGCCAGCAGCTGGGCGGGCTTCTCCTACGAGCAGTACTTC. Its protein product is CASSWAGFSYEQYF.

About this clonotype: The junction departs from the called germline gene at one end, perhaps through a read error. The chain couples TRBV7-2 to TRBJ2-7; no clear D gene. CDR1 is SGHTA, CDR2 FQGNSA, per germline. The CDR3 extends over 16 amino acids. The CDR3 bases are TGTGTCAGCAGCTTAGGGCCCCTTCTGACGGGCTACGAGCAGTACTTC. This encodes CVSSLGPLLTGYEQYF.

At least ten counts were recorded for this clonotype. The gene calls are TRBV4-1 and TRBJ1-2, with D tentatively TRBD1 (5 bases). CDR1 is MGHRA, CDR2 YSYEKL, per germline. With 4 bases removed from V and 8 bases from J, the gap between germline ends came to 20 bases. The CDR3 length is 15 residues. The DNA for the CDR3 is TGCGCCAGCAGCCGTCTCGGGGGAGAGACAGACGGCTACACCTTC. Translating gives CASSRLGGETDGYTF.

In the case of this clonotype: A much larger clone lies one base from this, so it may be a read error. The V and J genes are TRBV7-2 and TRBJ2-3, with D tentatively TRBD1 (5 bases). The CDR3 is 15 residues long. Germline CDR1 is SGHTA and CDR2 is FQGNSA. The CDR3 loop is CASSLAGDNTGTQYF. As DNA, the CDR3 is TGTGCCAGCAGCTTAGCGGGCGATAACACAGGTACGCAGTATTTT.

A remark on this clonotype: A much larger clone differs by one base, so this may be a read error. The chain joins TRBV6-6 to TRBJ1-2, with TRBD1 matching 7 bases. Germline CDR1 and CDR2: MNHNY and SVGAGI (reference sequence). This CDR3 is 13 amino acids long. Here the CDR3 reads CAGSYGAGGGYTF. CDR3 coding DNA: TGTGCCGGCAGTTACGGGGCAGGGGGTGGCTACACCTTC.

This chain uses TRBV7-9 with TRBJ1-5, with TRBD1 matching over 7 bases. The CDR3 is 14 residues long. V trimming: 4 bases; J trimming: 6 bases; junction bases outside the gene matches: 6. The germline V gene has CDR1 SEHNR and CDR2 FQNEAQ (reference sequence). Here the CDR3 DNA reads TGTGCCAGCAGCTCGACAGGGTTGGCTCAGCCCCAGCATTTT. Protein: CASSSTGLAQPQHF.

This clonotype was detected a few times. The V and J genes are TRBV20-1 and TRBJ1-2; D is possibly TRBD1 (5 bases). Germline CDR1 and CDR2: DFQATT and SNEGSKA (reference sequence). CDR3 length equals 14 residues. V lost 7 bases and J 6 bases, leaving 21 bases between the germline ends. CDR3: CSVMPGPAGHGYTF. CDR3 in DNA: TGCAGTGTGATGCCGGGGCCAGCGGGTCATGGCTACACCTTC.

The chain links TRBV12-3 or TRBV12-4 to TRBJ2-1; 14 nucleotides align to TRBD2. The ends lost 5 bases at V and 7 bases at J; junction bases unmatched: 7. This CDR3 has 16 residues. CDR3 bases: TGTGCCAGCAGTCCCGGGACTAGCGGGAGTGCGAATGAGCAGTTCTTC. Protein product: CASSPGTSGSANEQFF.

Note on this clonotype: A much larger clone lies a single base off, so this may be a read error. The chain combines TRBV7-2 with TRBJ2-5; 7 bases map to TRBD1. Gene TRBJ2-7 matches the end of the DNA better, so the J call may be wrong. The length of the CDR3 is 15 residues. Germline V gene data show CDR1 as SGHTA and CDR2 as FQGNSA. CDR3 residues: CASSPTRGRGYEQYF. In DNA, the CDR3 is TGTGCCAGCAGCCCAACCAGGGGGAGAGGGTACGAGCAGTACTTC.

The J gene is TRBJ2-4, the V gene TRBV19, with D unresolved. Germline V CDR1 and CDR2: LNHDA, SQIVND (reference sequence). The CDR3 has 21 residues. The V end lost 3 bases, the J end lost 0 bases, and 27 bases lay between the germline ends. The CDR3 nucleotides are TGTGCCAGTAGTATGGCCTCGTACGGCCGCAGCAACCTCCTAGCCAAAAACATTCAGTACTTC. Translating it yields CASSMASYGRSNLLAKNIQYF.

This chain links TRBV11-2 with TRBJ2-7; TRBD1 aligns across 8 bases. With 4 bases clipped from V and 6 bases from J, the junction kept 11 bases outside the gene matches. The CDR3 consists of 15 residues. Germline V gene lookup returns CDR1 SGHAT and CDR2 FQNNGV. The CDR3 protein is CASSSDRGLRAEQYF. CDR3 DNA sequence: TGTGCCAGCAGCTCCGACAGGGGTCTGCGGGCCGAGCAGTACTTC.

As for this clonotype: Germline and junction disagree at one end, which may indicate a read error. The V gene is TRBV3-1, the J gene TRBJ2-1, with TRBD2 matching 10 bases. The CDR3 extends over 15 amino acids. Germline values: CDR1 LGHDT, CDR2 YNNKEL (reference sequence). In DNA, the CDR3 is TGTGCCGGCAGCCTTACCTTAGCGGGGGGTAATGAGCAGTTCTTC. Its protein product is CAGSLTLAGGNEQFF.

Points on this clonotype: A much larger clone differs by one base, so this may be a read error. This chain links TRBV5-1 with TRBJ2-1; no reliable D call. The J call is doubtful: the DNA matches TRBJ2-7 better. Germline CDR1 and CDR2: SGHRS and YFSETQ. This CDR3 has 15 amino acids. The CDR3 protein is CASSFGHGSYNEQYF. For the CDR3, the DNA is TGCGCCAGCAGTTTTGGCCATGGGTCCTACAATGAGCAGTACTTC.

There are a few counts of this clonotype. V usage is TRBV12-3 or TRBV12-4 and J usage is TRBJ2-2; TRBD1 matches at 8 bases. V gave up 6 bases and J gave up 5 bases; unmatched junction bases: 11. The CDR3 consists of 16 residues. The CDR3 DNA is TGTGCCAGCAGGGGAGTCAGGGGGCCAGAGACCGGGGAGCTGTTTTTT. This translates into CASRGVRGPETGELFF.